This T cell receptor (beta chain) was documented in a study of T cell changes during pregnancy in multiple sclerosis. Germline values: CDR1 SNHLY, CDR2 FYNNEI. Trimming removed 2 bases from V and 2 bases from J, with 14 bases in between. The CDR3 runs to 16 residues. Repertoires were generated with immunoSEQ multiplex PCR, while TCRdb's copy carries only in-frame clones and drops some. The table lists approximately 36,000 clones, approximately 90% of them singletons, with more than 5.5% in the top ten. The TCR originated in a female donor with multiple sclerosis, enrolled in a pregnancy study. The sequencing here drew on CD8+ T cells from peripheral blood mononuclear cells, taken in the third trimester of pregnancy. The J gene is TRBJ2-3, the V gene TRBV2, with a weak D call TRBD1 (5 bases). The CDR3 DNA is TGTGCCAGCAGTGAAATCCGACAGACCGCCACAGATACGCAGTATTTT. It specifies CASSEIRQTATDTQYF.